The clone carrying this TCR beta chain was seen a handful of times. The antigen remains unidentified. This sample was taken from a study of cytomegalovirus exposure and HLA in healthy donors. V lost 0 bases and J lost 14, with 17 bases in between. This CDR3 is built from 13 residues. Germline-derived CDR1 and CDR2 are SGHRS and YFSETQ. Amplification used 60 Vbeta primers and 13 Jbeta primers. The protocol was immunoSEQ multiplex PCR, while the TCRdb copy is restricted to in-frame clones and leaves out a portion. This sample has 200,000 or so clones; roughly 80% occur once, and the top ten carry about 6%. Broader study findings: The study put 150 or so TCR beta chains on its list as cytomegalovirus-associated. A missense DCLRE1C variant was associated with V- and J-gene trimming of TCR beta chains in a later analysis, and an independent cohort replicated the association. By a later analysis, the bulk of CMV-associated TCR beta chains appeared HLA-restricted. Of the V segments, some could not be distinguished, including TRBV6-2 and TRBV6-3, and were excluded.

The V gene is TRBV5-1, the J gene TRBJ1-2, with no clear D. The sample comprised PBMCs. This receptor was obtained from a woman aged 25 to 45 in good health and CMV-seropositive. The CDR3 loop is CASSLESQSARTF. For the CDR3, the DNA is TGCGCCAGCAGCTTGGAATCGCAGTCGGCCAGGACCTTC.